These 28 T cell receptor beta chains originate from one sample sequenced in a study of blood T cell repertoires in COVID-19. Some clones are missing from TCRdb's copy, which holds only in-frame ones; the method was immunoSEQ multiplex PCR. The sample consists of about 250,000 clones, approximately 79% of them appearing once. Material for sequencing was peripheral blood. These receptors all stem from a woman of 80 years or more with active or convalescent COVID-19.

A word on this clone: The same CDR3 is also encoded by other DNA sequences in this sample. V is TRBV30 and J is TRBJ1-1, with TRBD1 as a possible D gene (6 bases). Trimming removed 2 bases from V and 0 bases from J, with 7 bases in between. The germline gives CDR1 GTSNPN, CDR2 SVGIG (reference sequence). This CDR3 has 13 residues. The CDR3 DNA sequence: TGTGCCTGGAGTACAGGGCTGAACACTGAAGCTTTCTTT. The encoded protein is CAWSTGLNTEAFF.

The CDR3 nucleotides are TGTGCCAGCAGTTTGAGCGGGGGCTACAATGAGCAGTTCTTC. This translates into CASSLSGGYNEQFF. V gene TRBV28 combines with J gene TRBJ2-1; TRBD2 matches at 8 bases. J gave up 3 bases and V 3 bases, and 1 base lay outside the gene matches. The CDR3 consists of 14 residues. CDR1 is MDHEN, CDR2 SYDVKM, per germline.

The rearrangement uses TRBV7-9 and TRBJ1-1, with a tentative D call TRBD1 (5 bases). The CDR3 runs 13 residues. Per germline, CDR1 SEHNR and CDR2 FQNEAQ (reference sequence). Trimming took 6 bases from V and 4 from J, leaving 12 bases between them. This CDR3 is CASSLQGSTEAFF. The CDR3 DNA reads as TGTGCCAGCAGTCTCCAGGGTTCCACTGAAGCTTTCTTT.

The chain is built from TRBV19 and TRBJ1-1, with D possibly being TRBD1 (5 bases). This CDR3 region has 14 residues. Germline V gene lookup returns CDR1 LNHDA and CDR2 SQIVND (reference sequence). Trimming took 3 bases from V and 2 from J, leaving 10 bases between them. The CDR3 here is CASSMGGINTEAFF. The CDR3 nucleotides are TGTGCCAGTAGTATGGGGGGTATCAACACTGAAGCTTTCTTT. The variable domain in full, with the rest retrieved from reference TRBV19 and TRBJ1-1, is DGGITQSPKYLFRKEGQNVTLSCEQNLNHDAMYWYRQDPGQGLRLIYYSQIVNDFQKGDIAEGYSVSREKKESFPLTVTSAQKNPTAFYLCASSMGGINTEAFFGQGTRLTVV.

The chain joins TRBV7-8 to TRBJ1-5; D ambiguous. V shed 2 bases and J shed 1 base, with 12 bases lying between them. This CDR3 region has 16 residues. Germline CDR1 is SGHVS and CDR2 is FQNEAQ. The CDR3 region has the DNA TGTGCCAGCAGCTTATTCTCCAGGATAAGCAATCAGCCCCAGCATTTT. Its translation is CASSLFSRISNQPQHF.

The chain uses TRBV5-1 and TRBJ2-2; 13 nucleotides match TRBD2. With V trimmed by 3 bases and J by 6 bases, 5 bases remained unmatched. Germline values: CDR1 SGHRS, CDR2 YFSETQ. This CDR3 has 16 residues. CDR3 region: CASSSTSGGLPGELFF. CDR3 nucleotide sequence: TGCGCCAGCAGCTCGACTAGCGGGGGGCTTCCCGGGGAGCTGTTTTTT.

This chain uses TRBV2 with TRBJ1-2; TRBD1 might be the D (6 bases). CDR1 and CDR2 from the germline V gene are SNHLY and FYNNEI. The V end was cut by 2 bases, the J end by 6 bases, with 19 bases between. This CDR3 contains 16 residues. CDR3 sequence reads: CASSEYRAGTFNGYTF. The CDR3, as DNA: TGTGCCAGCAGTGAATACAGGGCTGGAACGTTTAATGGCTACACCTTC.

This chain uses TRBV6-5 with TRBJ2-2; 7 bases line up with TRBD1. With V trimmed by 7 bases and J by 7 bases, 6 bases remained unmatched. Per the germline V gene, CDR1 is MNHEY and CDR2 is SVGAGI. The CDR3 consists of 13 residues. The CDR3 coding sequence is TGTGCCAGCAACACCCAGGGGGTCGGGGAGCTGTTTTTT. Its translation is CASNTQGVGELFF.

The J gene is TRBJ1-2, the V gene TRBV28; weak D call: TRBD1 (5 bases). V was cut by 3 bases and J by 3 bases, with 11 bases left in between. Germline-derived CDR1 and CDR2 are MDHEN and SYDVKM. CDR3 size: 14 residues. The CDR3 nucleotides read TGTGCCAGCAGTTTCGGGAGGGGTGACTATGGCTACACCTTC. It yields the protein CASSFGRGDYGYTF.

The genes are TRBV24-1 and TRBJ2-1; D is possibly TRBD1 (6 bases). Trimming shortened V by 9 bases and J by 5 bases, and 16 bases separated the two germline ends. CDR1 is KGHDR, CDR2 SFDVKD, per germline. CDR3 size: 14 residues. CDR3 bases: TGTGCCACCGACGCCGGGACAATCCACAATGAGCAGTTCTTC. Translated, it gives CATDAGTIHNEQFF.

The chain joins TRBV28 to TRBJ2-4; D is possibly TRBD2 (6 bases). Germline-derived CDR1 and CDR2 are MDHEN and SYDVKM. The V gene lost 1 base and the J gene lost 5 bases, with 9 bases spanning the gap. The CDR3 consists of 14 residues. The CDR3 DNA is TGTGCCAGCAGTTTATCGGGGGTCCAAAACATTCAGTACTTC. This translates into CASSLSGVQNIQYF.

The V and J genes are TRBV6-5 and TRBJ1-2; weak D call: TRBD1 (5 bases). Trimming cost V 11 bases and J 3 bases, with 16 bases left between them. Germline loops: CDR1 MNHEY, CDR2 SVGAGI. CDR3 length equals 13 residues. The CDR3 region is CAVALTGDYGYTF. The CDR3, as DNA: TGTGCCGTAGCGTTAACGGGGGACTATGGCTACACCTTC.

The V and J genes are TRBV6-6 and TRBJ1-1; 8 nucleotides agree with TRBD1. The CDR3 totals 15 residues. V shed 0 bases and J 1 base; nucleotides not matched to a gene: 1. Germline V gene data show CDR1 as MNHNY and CDR2 as SVGAGI (reference sequence). DNA for the CDR3: TGTGCCAGCAGTTACTCAGGGACAGGGAACACTGAAGCTTTCTTT. Protein product: CASSYSGTGNTEAFF.

Turning to this clone: This sample also contains other DNA sequences that code for the same CDR3. The V gene is TRBV11-2, the J gene TRBJ1-1, with D hard to call. V lost 1 base, J lost 0 bases, and 3 bases lay in between. The CDR3 loop spans 13 amino acids. CDR1 and CDR2 (germline): SGHAT, FQNNGV. The CDR3 here is CASSLAVNTEAFF. As DNA, the CDR3 is TGTGCCAGCAGCTTAGCTGTGAACACTGAAGCTTTCTTT.

This clone was detected only a few times. The rearrangement uses TRBV27 and TRBJ1-1; weak D call: TRBD1 (6 bases). Per germline, CDR1 MNHEY and CDR2 SMNVEV (reference sequence). V was shortened by 6 bases and J by 1 base, with 12 bases between the two germline ends. This CDR3 region has 14 residues. The CDR3 region is CASRLGQQNTEAFF. The CDR3 region has the DNA TGTGCCAGCAGACTAGGACAGCAGAACACTGAAGCTTTCTTT.

The rearrangement uses TRBV5-1 and TRBJ2-2, with 9 bases identical to TRBD1. CDR1 and CDR2 from the germline V gene are SGHRS and YFSETQ. Trimming removed 7 bases from V and 2 bases from J; junction bases left unmatched: 9. The CDR3 sequence is 16 residues long. The CDR3 here is CASQTTGGPNTGELFF. DNA for the CDR3: TGCGCCAGCCAAACGACAGGGGGTCCCAACACCGGGGAGCTGTTTTTT.

The CDR3 reads CASSTGTDTQYF. The CDR3 DNA reads TGTGCCAGCAGCACGGGCACAGATACGCAGTATTTT. The J gene is TRBJ2-3, the V gene TRBV5-4; no reliable D call. There are 12 residues in the CDR3. Trimming removed 4 bases at V and 1 base at J, with 4 bases between. The germline CDR1 and CDR2 sequences are SGHNT and YYREEE (reference sequence).

The rearrangement joins TRBV27 to TRBJ2-1; 7 bases are shared with TRBD2. Germline V gene lookup returns CDR1 MNHEY and CDR2 SMNVEV (reference sequence). Trimming removed 6 bases from V and 3 bases from J; junction bases left unmatched: 2. The CDR3 is made up of 13 amino acids. CDR3 bases: TGTGCCAGCAGAAGGACTAGCTACAATGAGCAGTTCTTC. This gives the protein CASRRTSYNEQFF.

This clone was seen a single time. In DNA form, the CDR3 reads TGTGCCAGCAGGCTGGGGACAGGGGGCGGGGAGCAGTACTTC. Translation gives CASRLGTGGGEQYF. The chain carries TRBV28 and TRBJ2-7, with 12 bases that match TRBD1. Germline V lookup: CDR1 MDHEN, CDR2 SYDVKM. J was trimmed by 7 bases and V by 6 bases; bases with no gene match: 7. The CDR3 runs 14 residues.

The CDR3 region is CASSPVPGQGWDEKLFF. CDR3 sequence (DNA): TGTGCCAGCAGCCCCGTCCCAGGACAGGGCTGGGATGAAAAACTGTTTTTT. J is TRBJ1-4 and V is TRBV28; 8 nucleotides line up with TRBD1. The germline V gene has CDR1 MDHEN and CDR2 SYDVKM. The CDR3 covers 17 residues. V shed 6 bases and J 6 bases; nucleotides not matched to a gene: 15.

This clone was seen only a few times. The chain joins TRBV4-1 to TRBJ2-7; TRBD2 matches at 7 bases. Trimming removed 8 bases from V and 0 bases from J; junction bases left unmatched: 19. CDR3 length equals 18 residues. The germline CDR1 and CDR2 sequences are MGHRA and YSYEKL. CDR3 protein: CASARDIRPGGSSYEQYF. In nucleotides, the CDR3 is TGCGCCAGCGCCCGAGATATCCGGCCAGGCGGGAGCTCCTACGAGCAGTACTTC.

The chain joins TRBV5-6 to TRBJ2-3; maybe TRBD2 (5 bases). Trimming removed 0 bases from V and 1 base from J, with 9 bases in between. CDR3 length equals 15 residues. Germline V CDR1 and CDR2: SGHDT, YYEEEE. The CDR3 loop reads CASSLVSAGTDTQYF. The CDR3 DNA reads as TGTGCCAGCAGCTTGGTTAGCGCCGGCACAGATACGCAGTATTTT.

This clone was seen more than once but under ten times. This chain links TRBV19 with TRBJ2-5, with a weak D call TRBD2 (5 bases). The CDR3 loop spans 15 amino acids. Germline CDR1 and CDR2: LNHDA and SQIVND (reference sequence). V was clipped by 5 bases and J by 7 bases, with 20 bases between them. The DNA for the CDR3 is TGTGCCAGTAGTCCCGGCCCCGGGGTGGGCGGGACCCAGTACTTC. As protein: CASSPGPGVGGTQYF.

The chain combines TRBV19 with TRBJ1-2, with unresolved D. The CDR3 covers 14 residues. V lost 3 bases and J 1 base, leaving 9 bases between the germline ends. Germline V CDR1 and CDR2: LNHDA, SQIVND (reference sequence). The CDR3 loop is CASSMLTSNYGYTF. CDR3 nucleotides: TGTGCCAGTAGTATGCTGACAAGTAACTATGGCTACACCTTC.

In nucleotides, the CDR3 is TGTGCCAGCAGCCTAAAGGCTGACTCCTGGTTTGAGCAGTTCTTC. It yields the protein CASSLKADSWFEQFF. The rearrangement uses TRBV7-2 and TRBJ2-1, with D unresolved. This CDR3 is 15 amino acids long. Germline V gene data show CDR1 as SGHTA and CDR2 as FQGNSA. The V end lost 5 bases, the J end lost 9 bases, and 20 bases lay between the germline ends.

This clone was seen only once. The V call is TRBV5-6, the J call TRBJ1-1; D perhaps matches TRBD1 (5 bases). Per the germline V gene, CDR1 is SGHDT and CDR2 is YYEEEE. Trimming stripped 3 bases from V and 6 bases from J, with 15 bases between. The CDR3 spans 14 residues. CDR3 protein: CASSSLAGWAEAFF. The CDR3 region has the DNA TGTGCCAGCAGCTCTTTGGCAGGGTGGGCTGAAGCTTTCTTT.

The chain uses TRBV18 and TRBJ1-5; 8 nucleotides agree with TRBD1. The CDR3 consists of 16 residues. The germline CDR1 and CDR2 sequences are KGHSH and LQKENI. V shed 1 base, J shed 2 bases, and the junction held 4 bases outside the gene matches. The CDR3 DNA is TGTGCCAGCTCACCACGTACAGGGGGTGGCAATCAGCCCCAGCATTTT. Protein: CASSPRTGGGNQPQHF.

The chain is built from TRBV5-4 and TRBJ1-1; D possibly corresponds to TRBD1 (6 bases). The V end was cut by 3 bases, the J end by 0 bases, with 12 bases between. Germline CDR1 reads SGHNT; CDR2 reads YYREEE (reference sequence). This CDR3 comprises 15 residues. The CDR3 DNA reads as TGTGCCAGCAGCTCCCGGACAGCCTTGAACACTGAAGCTTTCTTT. It codes for CASSSRTALNTEAFF.